This T cell receptor beta chain stems from a study of spatial heterogeneity in lung cancer. Regarding time point: sample taken at primary tumor resection. Overall study findings and caveats: Regional and ubiquitous nonsynonymous mutations were tracked by counts of regional and ubiquitous expanded TCRs, respectively. Tracking of tumor mutation counts was seen in expanded intratumoral alpha and beta TCR counts.

TCRdb reprocessed the 5' RACE reads via MiXCR and lists one record per CDR3 protein. The repertoire holds more than 7,000 distinct CDR3 sequences, over 7% seen once, with roughly 25% in the top ten. This CDR3 contains 13 residues. Germline lookup yields CDR1 DFQATT and CDR2 SNEGSKA (reference sequence). Trimming cost V 5 bases and J 4 bases, with 14 bases left between them. The sample holds many counts of this clonotype. Its target is not known. The rearrangement links TRBV20-1 to TRBJ2-5; perhaps TRBD2 as D (6 bases). The TCR was taken from a male donor with early-stage non-small cell lung cancer. The sample here was lung tumor tissue, taken at surgery. The CDR3 coding sequence is TGCAGTGCTCGGGGGTTTGTTATAGAGACCCAGTACTTC. It codes for CSARGFVIETQYF.